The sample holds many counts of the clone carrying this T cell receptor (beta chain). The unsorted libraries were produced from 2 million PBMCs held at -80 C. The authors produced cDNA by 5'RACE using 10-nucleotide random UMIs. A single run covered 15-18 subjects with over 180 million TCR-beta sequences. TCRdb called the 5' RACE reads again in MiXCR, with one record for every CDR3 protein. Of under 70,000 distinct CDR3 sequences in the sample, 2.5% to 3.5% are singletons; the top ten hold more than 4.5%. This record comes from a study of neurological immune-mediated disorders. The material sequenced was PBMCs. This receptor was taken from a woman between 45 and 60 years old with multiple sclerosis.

The chain's CDR3 is CSARERGRTGNYGYTF. The CDR3 coding sequence is TGCAGTGCTAGAGAGAGGGGTCGGACAGGGAACTATGGCTACACCTTC. The V call is TRBV20-1, the J call TRBJ1-2; 8 bases align to TRBD1. The trim removed 0 bases at V and 2 bases at J, leaving 8 bases unmatched. Germline values: CDR1 DFQATT, CDR2 SNEGSKA (reference sequence). This CDR3 region has 16 residues.